These 22 T cell receptor beta chains share one sample of origin, sequenced in a study of read filtering for tumor transcriptome and immune sequencing. Molecular barcoded adaptors covering alpha/delta and beta/gamma chains were used on 400 ng RNA. TCRdb fed the reads into MiXCR, producing one record per CDR3 protein. The sample consists of tens of thousands of distinct CDR3 sequences, roughly 13% of them appearing once. Sequencing was done on a sample of a population of CD138-negative cells sorted from bone marrow. These receptors were obtained from a donor aged 40 or over with multiple myeloma.

The sample holds a few counts of this clonotype. The chain has TRBV18 and TRBJ2-3; D is perhaps TRBD2 (6 bases). Germline V gives CDR1 KGHSH, CDR2 LQKENI. CDR3 size: 16 residues. V lost 3 bases, J lost 0 bases, and 13 bases lay in between. CDR3 sequence reads: CASSPTSTRSTDTQYF. CDR3 nucleotides: TGTGCCAGCTCACCCACTAGCACTCGTAGCACAGATACGCAGTATTTT. Combining the CDR3 with reference TRBV18 and TRBJ2-3 gives the whole variable domain NAGVMQNPRHLVRRRGQEARLRCSPMKGHSHVYWYRQLPEEGLKFMVYLQKENIIDESGMPKERFSAEFPKEGPSILRIQQVVRGDSAAYFCASSPTSTRSTDTQYFGPGTRLTVL.

The chain carries TRBV6-6 and TRBJ2-3; tentatively, D is TRBD2 (5 bases). Germline V CDR1 and CDR2: MNHNY, SVGAGI (reference sequence). The length of the CDR3 is 12 residues. Trimming left V 8 bases short and J 4 bases short, with 10 bases between. The CDR3 loop is CASGSGADTQYF. The CDR3 nucleotides are TGTGCCAGCGGGAGTGGGGCAGATACGCAGTATTTT.

In this sample, this clonotype turned up many times. As DNA, the CDR3 is TGCAGTGTCTTGGGAGACAGGGTCCACGAGCAGTACTTC. Amino acids: CSVLGDRVHEQYF. The chain couples TRBV29-1 to TRBJ2-7; 7 bases agree with TRBD1. CDR3 size: 13 residues. Germline V gives CDR1 SQVTM, CDR2 ANQGSEA.

This clonotype was seen a handful of times. A single base separates this from a much larger clone, so it may be a read error. The conserved final phenylalanine or tryptophan is absent from the CDR3, which likely points to a read error. The chain combines TRBV20-1 with TRBJ2-7; the D gene is possibly TRBD1 (6 bases). The CDR3 loop spans 13 amino acids. The germline V and J ends were trimmed by 5 bases and 3 bases, with 14 bases remaining between them. Germline CDR1 reads DFQATT; CDR2 reads SNEGSKA (reference sequence). CDR3 nucleotide sequence: TGCAGTGCTGAAGTACAGGGAAACTACGAGCAGTACTCC. It encodes CSAEVQGNYEQYS.

This clonotype has at least ten counts. The CDR3 nucleotides are TGCGCCAGCAGCCAAGATAATCTAGCGGGAGTAAGCACAGATACGCAGTATTTT. This translates into CASSQDNLAGVSTDTQYF. The J gene is TRBJ2-3, the V gene TRBV4-3, with 10 bases aligning to TRBD2. V shed 0 bases, J shed 0 bases, and the junction held 6 bases outside the gene matches. Germline V lookup: CDR1 LGHNA, CDR2 YSLEER. The CDR3 has 18 amino acids.

This clonotype was observed at least ten times. The V gene is TRBV5-8, the J gene TRBJ1-2; D not resolved. The V end lost 5 bases, the J end lost 1 base, and 18 bases lay between the germline ends. Per germline, CDR1 SGHTS and CDR2 YDEGEE. The CDR3 consists of 16 residues. The CDR3 here is CASSYARAQVNYGYTF. The CDR3 DNA sequence: TGTGCCAGCAGTTACGCTAGGGCCCAAGTTAACTATGGCTACACCTTC.

The rearrangement uses TRBV20-1 and TRBJ2-4, with 7 positions matching TRBD1. Germline CDR1 and CDR2: DFQATT and SNEGSKA (reference sequence). This CDR3 has 16 amino acids. The V and J ends lost 6 bases and 0 bases, in that order; junction bases with no gene match: 11. CDR3 protein: CSAPDRAELAKNIQYF. CDR3 in DNA: TGCAGTGCCCCAGACAGGGCCGAACTAGCCAAAAACATTCAGTACTTC.

This clonotype was observed a handful of times. The chain joins TRBV15 to TRBJ1-6; D gene unclear. Looked up from germline, CDR1 is LNHNV and CDR2 is YYDKDF (reference sequence). The V gene lost 0 bases and the J gene lost 5 bases, with 5 bases spanning the gap. CDR3 length equals 14 residues. The CDR3 sequence: CATSRDRDNSPLHF. Written as DNA, the CDR3 is TGTGCCACCAGCAGAGATCGGGATAATTCACCCCTCCACTTT.

This clonotype was detected ten times or more. The chain combines TRBV10-3 with TRBJ2-1; TRBD2 agrees at 9 bases. V was clipped by 2 bases and J by 5 bases; unmatched bases: 4. The germline V gene encodes CDR1 ENHRY and CDR2 SYGVKD. The CDR3 runs 15 residues. The CDR3 DNA is TGTGCCATCAGTGAGGGGCGGGAGGGCCACAATGAGCAGTTCTTC. Amino acids: CAISEGREGHNEQFF.

In its sample, this clonotype was seen once. A single base separates this from a much larger clone, so it may be a read error. This sequence joins TRBV5-1 and TRBJ1-2; no clear D gene. The CDR3 is 17 residues long. With 0 bases removed from V and 6 bases from J, the gap between germline ends came to 21 bases. Germline CDR1 is SGHRS and CDR2 is YFSETQ. The CDR3 protein is CASSLASLLNRKDGYTF. Here the CDR3 DNA reads TGCGCCAGCAGCTTGGCATCCCTTCTGAATCGGAAGGATGGCTACACCTTC. The variable domain in full, completed from reference TRBV5-1 and TRBJ1-2, reads KAGVTQTPRYLIKTRGQQVTLSCSPISGHRSVSWYQQTPGQGLQFLFEYFSETQRNKGNFPGRFSGRQFSNSRSEMNVSTLELGDSALYLCASSLASLLNRKDGYTFGSGTRLTVV.

Remarks on this clonotype: A much larger clone sits a single nucleotide away, making a read error possible. The CDR3 region has the DNA TGTGCCATCAGTGAGTCTGGGGACGGTGAAGCTTTCTTT. Its protein product is CAISESGDGEAFF. The chain couples TRBV10-3 to TRBJ1-1, with D possibly matching TRBD1 (5 bases). This CDR3 contains 13 residues. CDR1 ENHRY and CDR2 SYGVKD come from the germline V gene. Trimming removed 0 bases at V and 7 bases at J, with 9 bases between.

Ten or more counts support this clonotype. This rearrangement joins TRBV20-1 to TRBJ2-1; 8 nucleotides match TRBD1. The CDR3 consists of 16 residues. J gave up 11 bases and V 5 bases, and 20 bases lay outside the gene matches. Germline CDR1 and CDR2: DFQATT and SNEGSKA (reference sequence). The CDR3 nucleotides are TGCAGTGCTCCTCTACAAGAGGACAGGGCGTACAGGCAGCAGTTCTTC. This codes for CSAPLQEDRAYRQQFF.

This clonotype was picked up many times. This rearrangement joins TRBV13 to TRBJ1-1; D is ambiguous. V dropped 5 bases and J dropped 0 bases, with 7 bases sitting between them. Germline V gene lookup returns CDR1 PRHDT and CDR2 FYEKMQ (reference sequence). The length of the CDR3 is 13 residues. The CDR3 DNA is TGTGCCAGCAGCCTAACAGTGAACACTGAAGCTTTCTTT. Amino acid sequence: CASSLTVNTEAFF.

The table lists this clonotype with many counts. This chain joins TRBV9 and TRBJ2-5; 12 bases agree with TRBD2. Germline trimming cut 3 bases from V and 0 bases from J; bases unmatched to any gene: 3. This CDR3 spans 16 amino acids. Germline V gives CDR1 SGDLS, CDR2 YYNGEE. CDR3 region: CASSARTSGDQETQYF. CDR3 nucleotides: TGTGCCAGCAGCGCAAGGACTAGCGGGGACCAAGAGACCCAGTACTTC.

Concerning this clonotype itself: Just one base apart from a much larger clone, this may be a read error. This sequence joins TRBV19 and TRBJ2-7; D is perhaps TRBD2 (5 bases). The germline V gene encodes CDR1 LNHDA and CDR2 SQIVND (reference sequence). The CDR3 contains 13 residues. CDR3: CASSKRQSYEQDF. In nucleotides, the CDR3 is TGTGCCAGTAGTAAGCGGCAGAGCTACGAGCAGGACTTC.

This clonotype was counted at least ten times. V and J are TRBV4-3 and TRBJ2-2, with TRBD1 identical over 9 bases. The CDR3 has 16 amino acids. Trimming cost V 0 bases and J 7 bases; bases outside gene matches: 6. Germline CDR1 is LGHNA and CDR2 is YSLEER. CDR3 sequence (DNA): TGCGCCAGCAGCCAAGACCTACAGGGGGCGCACGGGGAGCTGTTTTTT. This translates into CASSQDLQGAHGELFF.

A note on this clonotype: Just one base apart from a much larger clone, this may be a read error. The chain joins TRBV14 to TRBJ2-3; 8 bases agree with TRBD1. Germline loops: CDR1 SGHDN, CDR2 FVKESK. The CDR3 covers 14 residues. CDR3 amino acids: CDSSRQGRTDTQYF. The CDR3 bases are TGTGACAGCAGCCGACAGGGGAGAACAGATACGCAGTATTTT. The entire variable domain, with the rest obtained from reference TRBV14 and TRBJ2-3, is as follows: EAGVTQFPSHSVIEKGQTVTLRCDPISGHDNLYWYRRVMGKEIKFLLHFVKESKQDESGMPNNRFLAERTGGTYSTLKVQPAELEDSGVYFCDSSRQGRTDTQYFGPGTRLTVL.

This clonotype has at least ten counts. The V and J genes are TRBV29-1 and TRBJ2-7; 10 nucleotides match TRBD2. Trimming removed 7 bases from V and 3 bases from J; junction bases left unmatched: 6. The CDR3 extends over 13 amino acids. Germline assignment: CDR1 SQVTM and CDR2 ANQGSEA. The CDR3 DNA reads TGCAGCGCCCTAGGACTAGCGGACTACGAGCAGTACTTC. The encoded protein is CSALGLADYEQYF.

This clonotype appeared many times. This chain joins TRBV5-5 and TRBJ2-5; D not resolved. From germline, CDR1 is SGHKS and CDR2 YYEKEE (reference sequence). The CDR3 consists of 13 residues. Deletions cut 0 bases from V and 5 bases from J, with 8 bases between. CDR3 sequence (DNA): TGTGCCAGCAGCTTGGGGAGCTTTGAGACCCAGTACTTC. This gives the protein CASSLGSFETQYF. Together with reference TRBV5-5 and TRBJ2-5, the CDR3 gives the full variable domain: DAGVTQSPTHLIKTRGQQVTLRCSPISGHKSVSWYQQVLGQGPQFIFQYYEKEERGRGNFPDRFSARQFPNYSSELNVNALLLGDSALYLCASSLGSFETQYFGPGTRLLVL.

This clonotype was detected ten times or more. V is TRBV20-1 and J is TRBJ1-5, with a possible D match to TRBD1 (6 bases). Trimming removed 0 bases at V and 6 bases at J, with 15 bases between. There are 15 residues in the CDR3. CDR1 DFQATT and CDR2 SNEGSKA come from the germline V gene (reference sequence). CDR3 amino acids: CSAREVAQGGQPQHF. CDR3 nucleotides: TGCAGTGCTAGAGAGGTGGCACAGGGCGGTCAGCCCCAGCATTTT.

For this clonotype: The junction and the germline gene differ at one end; a read error may be behind it. The chain links TRBV5-1 to TRBJ1-4; TRBD1 might be the D (6 bases). CDR1 is SGHRS, CDR2 YFSETQ, per germline. The CDR3 runs to 14 residues. The CDR3 loop reads CASSRGNSNEKLLF. The CDR3 DNA reads as TGCGCCAGCAGCAGGGGGAATTCTAACGAAAAACTGCTTTTT.

The sample holds many counts of this clonotype. This rearrangement joins TRBV7-9 to TRBJ1-1; D not resolved. Germline CDR1 reads SEHNR; CDR2 reads FQNEAQ (reference sequence). This CDR3 spans 14 amino acids. V lost 3 bases and J lost 3, with 11 bases in between. CDR3 protein: CASSFSDRDTEAFF. The CDR3 DNA follows: TGTGCCAGCAGCTTTTCGGATAGGGACACTGAAGCTTTCTTT.